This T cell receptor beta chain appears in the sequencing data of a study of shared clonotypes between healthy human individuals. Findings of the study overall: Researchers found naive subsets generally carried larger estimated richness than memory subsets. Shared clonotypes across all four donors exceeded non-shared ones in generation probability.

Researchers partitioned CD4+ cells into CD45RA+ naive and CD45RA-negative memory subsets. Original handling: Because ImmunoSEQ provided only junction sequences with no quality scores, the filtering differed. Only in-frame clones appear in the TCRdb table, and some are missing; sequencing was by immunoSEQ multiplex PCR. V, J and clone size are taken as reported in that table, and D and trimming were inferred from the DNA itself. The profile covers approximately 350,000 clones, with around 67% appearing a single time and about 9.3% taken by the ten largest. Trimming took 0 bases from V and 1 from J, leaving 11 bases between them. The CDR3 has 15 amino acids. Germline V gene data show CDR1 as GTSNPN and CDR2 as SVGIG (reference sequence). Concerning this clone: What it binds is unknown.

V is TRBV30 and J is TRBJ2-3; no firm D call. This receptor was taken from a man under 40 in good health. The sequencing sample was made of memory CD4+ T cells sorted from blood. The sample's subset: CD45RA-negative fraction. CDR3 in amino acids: CAWSVPLRGTDTQYF. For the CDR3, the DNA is TGTGCCTGGAGTGTGCCCCTCCGGGGCACAGATACGCAGTATTTT.